These 10 T cell receptor beta chains came from one sample sequenced in a study of CD8+CD57+ T cells in acquired aplastic anemia. Patients who underwent sequencing had shown CD8+CD57+ cell expansion by flow cytometry. TCR beta VDJ and CDR3 profiles were obtained from a genomic DNA template. TCRdb passed the reads through MiXCR, listing each CDR3 protein once. The table shows approximately 130,000 distinct CDR3 sequences, with 40% occurring only once. Sequences were obtained from sorted CD4+, CD8+, or CD8+CD57+ T cells (not recorded which) from PBMCs. The origin of the receptors is a human donor with aplastic anemia.

This clonotype was counted ten times or more. This rearrangement joins TRBV11-3 to TRBJ2-2; no definite D call. Germline CDR1 is SGHNT and CDR2 is YENEEA. The length of the CDR3 is 14 residues. Trimming took off 5 bases at V and 4 bases at J, with 11 bases between the two ends. CDR3 sequence (DNA): TGTGCCAGCAGCCCCAGGCCTGGCACCGGGGAGCTGTTTTTT. Translating it yields CASSPRPGTGELFF.

This clonotype showed up many times. The chain carries TRBV19 and TRBJ2-5, with 7 nucleotides matching TRBD2. The CDR3 is 16 residues long. Trimming took 3 bases from V and 5 from J; bases not matched to a gene: 12. CDR1 is LNHDA, CDR2 SQIVND, per germline (reference sequence). The CDR3 loop is CASSMDITGGGETQYF. Written as DNA, the CDR3 is TGTGCCAGTAGTATGGACATTACGGGGGGTGGGGAGACCCAGTACTTC.

This clonotype was detected ten times or more. The CDR3 DNA is TGTGCCAGCAGCCTCTCTCTGGAGATGAACACTGAAGCTTTCTTT. Translating it yields CASSLSLEMNTEAFF. The chain employs TRBV13 and TRBJ1-1; D is undetermined. The CDR3 runs to 15 residues. Trimming pared 5 bases from V and 0 bases from J, leaving 13 bases between. Per germline, CDR1 PRHDT and CDR2 FYEKMQ (reference sequence).

A few counts support this clonotype. V usage is TRBV4-2 and J usage is TRBJ2-2; TRBD1 aligns across 7 bases. The V and J ends lost 5 bases and 2 bases, in that order; junction bases with no gene match: 14. From germline, CDR1 is LGHNA and CDR2 YNFKEQ. CDR3 size: 18 residues. CDR3 loop: CASSIYRGNRRNTGELFF. CDR3 bases: TGTGCCAGCAGCATCTACAGGGGAAACCGACGAAACACCGGGGAGCTGTTTTTT.

There are many counts of this clonotype. The chain joins TRBV9 to TRBJ1-2, with D perhaps matching TRBD1 (5 bases). The CDR3 sequence is 15 residues long. V lost 0 bases to trimming and J lost 5 bases, with 14 bases between them. The V gene's germline CDR1 is SGDLS and CDR2 YYNGEE. The DNA of the CDR3 is TGTGCCAGCAGCGTAGAGGCCCGAGGACAATATGGCTACACCTTC. Translating gives CASSVEARGQYGYTF.

This clonotype was detected ten times or more. Written as DNA, the CDR3 is TGTGCCAGTAGTATCTTCAGCGGCGACACTGAAGCTTTCTTT. It is translated as CASSIFSGDTEAFF. The rearrangement links TRBV19 to TRBJ1-1; D unresolved. Germline CDR1 and CDR2: LNHDA and SQIVND (reference sequence). This CDR3 region has 14 residues. Trimming removed 3 bases at V and 3 bases at J, with 11 bases between.

Worth noting for this clonotype: Given the absence of the conserved phenylalanine or tryptophan at the CDR3 end, a read error is likely. The DNA is left out, because the CDR3 cannot be placed on it with certainty; the CDR3 is given as TCRdb lists it. The rearrangement joins TRBV7-9 to TRBJ2-6. Ends included, the CDR3 has 8 residues. CDR1 SEHNR and CDR2 FQNEAQ come from the germline V gene (reference sequence). CDR3 residues: CASSLGRR.

There are many counts of this clonotype. The chain is built from TRBV9 and TRBJ1-1; D ambiguous. With 0 bases removed from V and 0 bases from J, the gap between germline ends came to 9 bases. The CDR3 covers 15 residues. Germline V gene lookup returns CDR1 SGDLS and CDR2 YYNGEE. The CDR3 reads CASSVGHYMNTEAFF. The CDR3 DNA reads as TGTGCCAGCAGCGTAGGGCACTACATGAACACTGAAGCTTTCTTT.

The chain is built from TRBV7-6 and TRBJ1-1, with 8 positions matching TRBD1. Trimming took 1 base from V and 12 from J; bases not matched to a gene: 10. The V gene's germline CDR1 is SGHVS and CDR2 FNYEAQ. This CDR3 has 14 amino acids. This chain's CDR3 is CASSLEGTGYGTFF. CDR3 DNA sequence: TGTGCCAGCAGCTTAGAAGGGACAGGATACGGTACTTTCTTT.

This clonotype has at least ten counts. The chain combines TRBV19 with TRBJ1-1; D is unresolved. This CDR3 contains 14 residues. Trimming removed 5 bases at V and 1 base at J, with 11 bases between. Germline values: CDR1 LNHDA, CDR2 SQIVND (reference sequence). The CDR3 protein is CASSPGSPNTEAFF. Here the CDR3 DNA reads TGTGCCAGTAGTCCCGGCAGCCCGAACACTGAAGCTTTCTTT.